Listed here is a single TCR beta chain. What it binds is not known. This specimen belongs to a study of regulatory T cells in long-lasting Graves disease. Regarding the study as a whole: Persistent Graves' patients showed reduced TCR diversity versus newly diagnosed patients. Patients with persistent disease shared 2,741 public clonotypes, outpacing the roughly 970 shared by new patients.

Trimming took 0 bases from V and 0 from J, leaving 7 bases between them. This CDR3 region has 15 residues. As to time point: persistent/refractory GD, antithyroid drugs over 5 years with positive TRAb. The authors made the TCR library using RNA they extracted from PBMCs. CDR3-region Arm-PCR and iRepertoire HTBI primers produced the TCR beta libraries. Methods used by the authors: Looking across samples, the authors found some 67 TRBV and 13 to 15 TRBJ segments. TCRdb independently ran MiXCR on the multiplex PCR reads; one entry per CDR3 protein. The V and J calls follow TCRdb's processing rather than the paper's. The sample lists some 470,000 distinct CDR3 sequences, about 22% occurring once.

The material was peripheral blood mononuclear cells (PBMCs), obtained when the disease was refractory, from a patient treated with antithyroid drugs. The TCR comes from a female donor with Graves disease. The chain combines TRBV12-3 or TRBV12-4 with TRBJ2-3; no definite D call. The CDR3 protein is CASSLAETSTDTQYF. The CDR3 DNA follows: TGTGCCAGCAGTTTAGCGGAAACTAGCACAGATACGCAGTATTTT.